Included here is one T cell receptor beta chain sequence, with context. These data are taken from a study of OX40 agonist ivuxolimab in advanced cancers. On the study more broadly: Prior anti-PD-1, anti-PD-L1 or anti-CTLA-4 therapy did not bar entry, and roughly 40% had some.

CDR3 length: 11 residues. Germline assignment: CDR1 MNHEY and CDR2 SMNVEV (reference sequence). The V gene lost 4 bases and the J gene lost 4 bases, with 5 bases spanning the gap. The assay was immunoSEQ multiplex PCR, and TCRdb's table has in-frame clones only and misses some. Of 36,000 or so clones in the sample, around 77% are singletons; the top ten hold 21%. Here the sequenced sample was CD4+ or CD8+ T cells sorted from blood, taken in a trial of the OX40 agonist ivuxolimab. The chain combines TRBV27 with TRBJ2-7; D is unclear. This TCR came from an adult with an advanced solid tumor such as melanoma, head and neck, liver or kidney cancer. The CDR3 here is CASSSEYEQYF. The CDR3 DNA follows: TGTGCCAGCAGTTCGGAGTACGAGCAGTACTTC.